These 17 T cell receptor beta chains were sequenced from one sample in a study of T cell responses to AZD1222 COVID-19 vaccine. Method: immunoSEQ multiplex PCR; TCRdb's copy keeps in-frame clones and lacks some. The table lists over 150,000 clones, approximately 90% of them singletons. Specimen: peripheral blood, collected 28 days after the second AZD1222 dose. Receptor source: an adult who received the AZD1222 COVID-19 vaccine.

The genes are TRBV6-2 or TRBV6-3 and TRBJ1-1; possible D gene TRBD1, 6 bases. CDR1 and CDR2 (germline): MNHEY, SVGEGT. This CDR3 comprises 15 residues. Trimming cost V 4 bases and J 3 bases, with 15 bases left between them. CDR3 protein: CASSFDQGTDTEAFF. The CDR3 nucleotides read TGTGCCAGCAGTTTCGATCAGGGGACGGACACTGAAGCTTTCTTT.

This clone was recorded once. In DNA form, the CDR3 reads TGTGCCAGCACTACAGGGGACGGTCAGCCCCAGCATTTT. Its protein is CASTTGDGQPQHF. This sequence joins TRBV6-5 and TRBJ1-5; the match to TRBD1 covers 7 bases. CDR3 length: 13 residues. CDR1 is MNHEY, CDR2 SVGAGI, per germline. Losses at the gene ends were 7 bases for V and 6 bases for J; bases not matched to a gene: 6.

This clone has just a few counts. The rearrangement uses TRBV27 and TRBJ2-3; a weak D match, TRBD2 (6 bases). Germline V CDR1 and CDR2: MNHEY, SMNVEV (reference sequence). The germline V and J ends were trimmed by 6 bases and 2 bases, with 21 bases remaining between them. This CDR3 contains 17 residues. CDR3 bases: TGTGCCAGCAGCCCCGGATGGGGACTGCAGTACACAGATACGCAGTATTTT. Its protein product is CASSPGWGLQYTDTQYF.

The CDR3 is CAIKGLAGSVTDTQYF. The CDR3, as DNA: TGTGCCATAAAGGGACTAGCGGGATCTGTCACAGATACGCAGTATTTT. The chain links TRBV10-3 to TRBJ2-3; TRBD2 aligns across 13 bases. The CDR3 runs 16 residues. Germline CDR1 reads ENHRY; CDR2 reads SYGVKD. After removal of 9 bases from V and 2 bases from J, the junction contained 8 bases not matched to a gene.

J is TRBJ2-2 and V is TRBV11-3; 8 bases match TRBD2. The CDR3 totals 16 residues. The junction had 7 bases not matched to a gene; V was cut back by 1 base and J by 6 bases. CDR1 SGHNT and CDR2 YENEEA come from the germline V gene. In DNA, the CDR3 is TGTGCCAGCAGCTTAGGTTCCCGGGAGGGACCCGGGGAGCTGTTTTTT. It encodes CASSLGSREGPGELFF.

The chain recombines TRBV27 with TRBJ2-5; 9 bases map to TRBD1. The CDR3 totals 19 residues. Trimming removed 7 bases from V and 5 bases from J; junction bases left unmatched: 23. The germline gives CDR1 MNHEY, CDR2 SMNVEV (reference sequence). CDR3 loop: CASKLKGPATGTGRETQYF. The CDR3 DNA follows: TGTGCCAGCAAGCTGAAAGGTCCGGCAACCGGGACAGGGAGGGAGACCCAGTACTTC.

The J gene is TRBJ2-1, the V gene TRBV11-2, with D possibly TRBD1 on 6 matching bases. V lost 2 bases to trimming and J lost 0 bases, with 14 bases between them. The CDR3 loop spans 17 amino acids. CDR1 SGHAT and CDR2 FQNNGV come from the germline V gene. The CDR3 nucleotides read TGTGCCAGCAGCTTATCCCCGGGACAAGGCTCCTACAATGAGCAGTTCTTC. Its translation is CASSLSPGQGSYNEQFF.

The rearrangement uses TRBV6-2 or TRBV6-3 and TRBJ2-7; 11 bases line up with TRBD2. Germline V CDR1 and CDR2: MNHEY, SVGEGT. This CDR3 has 18 residues. Trimming removed 5 bases from V and 3 bases from J; junction bases left unmatched: 15. CDR3 bases: TGTGCCAGCAGTCCCCTCAATCCCACTAGCGGGAGTGTCTACGAGCAGTACTTC. Translation: CASSPLNPTSGSVYEQYF.

The gene calls are TRBV7-6 and TRBJ2-3; 8 bases line up with TRBD2. This CDR3 contains 16 residues. The V gene's germline CDR1 is SGHVS and CDR2 FNYEAQ. The V and J ends lost 1 base and 1 base, in that order; junction bases with no gene match: 4. The CDR3 here is CASSLGLAGRTDTQYF. The CDR3 DNA sequence: TGTGCCAGCAGCTTAGGCCTAGCGGGCCGCACAGATACGCAGTATTTT.

CDR3 protein: CASSPGMGQGQPQHF. Written as DNA, the CDR3 is TGTGCCAGCTCACCGGGGATGGGGCAAGGGCAGCCCCAGCATTTT. This chain links TRBV18 with TRBJ1-5, with D perhaps matching TRBD1 (5 bases). The CDR3 runs 15 residues. With 3 bases removed from V and 7 bases from J, the gap between germline ends came to 16 bases. In germline, CDR1 is KGHSH, CDR2 LQKENI.

This chain links TRBV3-1 (or the pseudogene TRBV3-2) with TRBJ2-2; no clear D gene. V dropped 4 bases and J dropped 1 base, with 7 bases sitting between them. Per the germline V gene, CDR1 is LGHDT and CDR2 is YNNKEL (reference sequence). The CDR3 is 14 residues long. The CDR3 region is CASSPPGNTGELFF. The CDR3 DNA reads as TGTGCCAGCAGCCCCCCAGGGAACACCGGGGAGCTGTTTTTT.

The rearrangement joins TRBV5-1 to TRBJ1-1, with D hard to call. Germline V gene sequence: CDR1 SGHRS, CDR2 YFSETQ. Trimming shortened V by 8 bases and J by 1 base, and 15 bases separated the two germline ends. The CDR3 loop spans 14 amino acids. DNA for the CDR3: TGCGCCAGTACCCACGGCGGCACGAACACTGAAGCTTTCTTT. This gives the protein CASTHGGTNTEAFF.

The chain combines TRBV9 with TRBJ2-2; possibly TRBD2 for D (5 bases). V dropped 3 bases and J dropped 4 bases, with 10 bases sitting between them. Looked up from germline, CDR1 is SGDLS and CDR2 is YYNGEE. This CDR3 comprises 14 residues. CDR3 coding DNA: TGTGCCAGCAGCGCCCCCGGGATCACCGGGGAGCTGTTTTTT. Translating it yields CASSAPGITGELFF.

The chain combines TRBV5-6 with TRBJ1-2; D perhaps matches TRBD1 (5 bases). The CDR3 contains 15 residues. Germline-derived CDR1 and CDR2 are SGHDT and YYEEEE. V was cut by 3 bases and J by 2 bases, with 14 bases left in between. CDR3 sequence reads: CASSSWGKRNYGYTF. Written as DNA, the CDR3 is TGTGCCAGCAGCTCGTGGGGGAAGCGAAACTATGGCTACACCTTC.

This clone has just a few counts. The chain links TRBV10-3 to TRBJ2-7; 13 bases align to TRBD2. This CDR3 comprises 13 residues. CDR1 is ENHRY, CDR2 SYGVKD, per germline. The junction had 1 base not matched to a gene; V was cut back by 7 bases and J by 4 bases. CDR3 nucleotide sequence: TGTGCCATCATGGGACTAGCGGGATACGAGCAGTACTTC. It yields the protein CAIMGLAGYEQYF.

V gene TRBV10-3 combines with J gene TRBJ2-7, with 14 positions matching TRBD2. The CDR3 has 20 amino acids. Germline lookup yields CDR1 ENHRY and CDR2 SYGVKD. The V and J ends lost 4 bases and 1 base, in that order; junction bases with no gene match: 15. The CDR3 DNA reads TGTGCCATCAGTGGGAGTCTCGGGACTAGCGGGAGCACAGGTTCCTACGAGCAGTACTTC. It is translated as CAISGSLGTSGSTGSYEQYF.

The genes are TRBV2 and TRBJ2-1, with TRBD2 matching 9 bases. The germline V gene has CDR1 SNHLY and CDR2 FYNNEI. The V gene end was trimmed by 6 bases and the J gene end by 7 bases; junction bases not matched to a gene: 10. The CDR3 length is 15 residues. The CDR3 DNA is TGTGCCAGCAGGCCGGCTAGCGGGATTAGTAATGAGCAGTTCTTC. It translates to CASRPASGISNEQFF.